A single sample gave rise to the 21 T cell receptor beta chains below, sequenced in a study of vaccination effects on CD4 cells after COVID-19. Between days 9 and 10 of culture, CD4+ T cells were separated out. Some clones are missing from TCRdb's copy, which holds only in-frame ones; the method was immunoSEQ multiplex PCR. The data show fewer than 75,000 clones, 60% to 80% seen once. No antigen is known for these receptors. This specimen consisted of CD4+ T cells from PBMCs cultured without peptide, obtained before COVID-19 vaccination. The origin of the receptors is a human donor who received a COVID-19 vaccine.

The gene calls are TRBV27 and TRBJ2-5; D is unclear. Looked up from germline, CDR1 is MNHEY and CDR2 is SMNVEV (reference sequence). CDR3 size: 13 residues. Trimming removed 6 bases at V and 0 bases at J, with 8 bases between. CDR3 nucleotides: TGTGCCAGCAGCCAGATGTACCAAGAGACCCAGTACTTC. Translated, it gives CASSQMYQETQYF.

This clone has only a few counts. V is TRBV5-6 and J is TRBJ1-4; D call uncertain. The CDR3 has 15 amino acids. Deletions cut 3 bases from V and 0 bases from J, with 9 bases between. CDR1 SGHDT and CDR2 YYEEEE come from the germline V gene. The chain's CDR3 is CASSSQTATNEKLFF. In DNA, the CDR3 is TGTGCCAGCAGCTCGCAGACGGCAACTAATGAAAAACTGTTTTTT. Full variable domain (rest looked up from reference TRBV5-6 and TRBJ1-4): DAGVTQSPTHLIKTRGQQVTLRCSPKSGHDTVSWYQQALGQGPQFIFQYYEEEERQRGNFPDRFSGHQFPNYSSELNVNALLLGDSALYLCASSSQTATNEKLFFGSGTQLSVL.

This sequence joins TRBV19 and TRBJ2-2; D is ambiguous. Per germline, CDR1 LNHDA and CDR2 SQIVND (reference sequence). This CDR3 has 13 amino acids. V lost 2 bases, J lost 3 bases, and 4 bases lay in between. For the CDR3, the DNA is TGTGCCAGTAGTATACCCCACACCGGGGAGCTGTTTTTT. Translating it yields CASSIPHTGELFF. Full variable domain (remainder filled in from reference TRBV19 and TRBJ2-2): DGGITQSPKYLFRKEGQNVTLSCEQNLNHDAMYWYRQDPGQGLRLIYYSQIVNDFQKGDIAEGYSVSREKKESFPLTVTSAQKNPTAFYLCASSIPHTGELFFGEGSRLTVL.

In DNA, the CDR3 is TGTGCCAGCAGCCTCGGACAGGGCTTTGGCTACACCTTC. Protein product: CASSLGQGFGYTF. V is TRBV5-6 and J is TRBJ1-2, with 8 bases matching TRBD1. V lost 4 bases, J lost 7 bases, and 6 bases stayed unmatched. The CDR3 sequence is 13 residues long. Germline V gene sequence: CDR1 SGHDT, CDR2 YYEEEE.

This clone was detected only a few times. The chain links TRBV20-1 to TRBJ1-1; a possible D gene is TRBD1 (6 bases). The CDR3 consists of 11 residues. Trimming cost V 5 bases and J 11 bases, with 15 bases left between them. Germline assignment: CDR1 DFQATT and CDR2 SNEGSKA (reference sequence). This chain's CDR3 is CSAGGDTMAFF. The CDR3 coding sequence is TGCAGTGCTGGGGGGGACACGATGGCTTTCTTT.

The chain couples TRBV6-2 or TRBV6-3 to TRBJ2-7, with D perhaps TRBD1 (5 bases). The CDR3 is 13 residues long. Trimming took off 5 bases at V and 6 bases at J, with 14 bases between the two ends. CDR1 MNHEY and CDR2 SVGEGT come from the germline V gene. For the CDR3, the DNA is TGTGCCAGCAGTACCCCCAGGGAATTCGAGCAGTACGTC. This codes for CASSTPREFEQYV.

This sequence joins TRBV3-1 (or the pseudogene TRBV3-2) and TRBJ2-7, with D possibly being TRBD1 or TRBD2 (5 bases each). Trimming left V 3 bases short and J 3 bases short, with 18 bases between. This CDR3 has 16 residues. Germline lookup yields CDR1 LGHDT and CDR2 YNNKEL (reference sequence). CDR3 sequence (DNA): TGTGCCAGCAGCCACCTCCGGGGAGACAGAGGCTACGAGCAGTACGTC. It codes for CASSHLRGDRGYEQYV.

The J gene is TRBJ1-2, the V gene TRBV12-3 or TRBV12-4; D uncertain. The V end was cut by 4 bases, the J end by 2 bases, with 8 bases between. The CDR3 contains 13 residues. The DNA for the CDR3 is TGTGCCAGCAGTTCTGTCCAGAACTATGGCTACACCTTC. It specifies CASSSVQNYGYTF.

V usage is TRBV10-3 and J usage is TRBJ1-4; D not certain. The CDR3 contains 16 residues. The germline CDR1 and CDR2 sequences are ENHRY and SYGVKD. Trimming removed 0 bases from V and 4 bases from J, with 12 bases in between. The CDR3 nucleotides read TGTGCCATCAGTGAGTCTTTGGGCCAGCTTAATGAAAAACTGTTTTTT. Residues: CAISESLGQLNEKLFF.

The chain joins TRBV11-2 to TRBJ2-7, with 9 bases lining up with TRBD1. Germline V gene sequence: CDR1 SGHAT, CDR2 FQNNGV. This CDR3 region has 14 residues. The trim removed 5 bases at V and 2 bases at J, leaving 4 bases unmatched. As DNA, the CDR3 is TGTGCCAGCAGCCGGACAGGGGAAACCTACGAGCAGTACGTC. Residues: CASSRTGETYEQYV.

The chain is built from TRBV18 and TRBJ1-3; D unresolved. Germline CDR1 KGHSH, CDR2 LQKENI. Trimming removed 6 bases from V and 7 bases from J, with 13 bases in between. This CDR3 is built from 13 residues. The CDR3 coding sequence is TGTGCCAGCTCCCGCCAATCCTCTAACACCATATATTTT. Translation gives CASSRQSSNTIYF. The full variable domain, in which reference TRBV18 and TRBJ1-3 provide the parts outside the CDR3, is NAGVMQNPRHLVRRRGQEARLRCSPMKGHSHVYWYRQLPEEGLKFMVYLQKENIIDESGMPKERFSAEFPKEGPSILRIQQVVRGDSAAYFCASSRQSSNTIYFGEGSWLTVV.

In this sample, this clone turned up a few times. The gene calls are TRBV4-3 and TRBJ2-2, with D perhaps matching TRBD2 (5 bases). With 0 bases removed from V and 4 bases from J, the gap between germline ends came to 15 bases. The CDR3 is 17 amino acids. Germline CDR1 reads LGHNA; CDR2 reads YSLEER. The chain's CDR3 is CASSQEFGGSGTGELFF. The CDR3 coding sequence is TGCGCCAGCAGCCAAGAGTTTGGAGGATCAGGCACCGGGGAGCTGTTTTTT.

The chain links TRBV12-2 to TRBJ1-1; the listed D gene, TRBD1, was not tested against the DNA. TRBV12-2 is deemed a pseudogene. The CDR3 is 14 residues long. CDR3 residues: CASRPLQGSTEAFF. The CDR3 DNA is TGTGCAAGTCGCCCACTACAGGGGAGCACTGAAGCTTTCTTT.

The chain links TRBV19 to TRBJ2-1; D is perhaps TRBD1 (6 bases). The ends were cut back, 6 bases at V and 5 bases at J, with 23 bases in the middle. Germline CDR1 and CDR2: LNHDA and SQIVND (reference sequence). The CDR3 consists of 17 residues. CDR3 protein: CASRVRGFNFQDNEQFF. The CDR3 coding sequence is TGTGCCAGTAGGGTCAGGGGATTTAACTTCCAGGACAATGAGCAGTTCTTC.

CDR3 amino acids: CASSQATIPGSAKETQYF. The DNA for the CDR3 is TGTGCCAGCAGCCAAGCTACCATCCCAGGGTCGGCCAAAGAGACCCAGTACTTC. J is TRBJ2-5 and V is TRBV3-1 (or the pseudogene TRBV3-2); a possible D gene is TRBD1 (5 bases). The germline V gene has CDR1 LGHDT and CDR2 YNNKEL (reference sequence). V lost 1 base and J lost 3, with 21 bases in between. The CDR3 spans 18 residues.

The chain joins TRBV6-5 to TRBJ2-6, with D possibly TRBD1 on 5 matching bases. The germline CDR1 and CDR2 sequences are MNHEY and SVGAGI. Trimming removed 4 bases from V and 4 bases from J, with 14 bases in between. The CDR3 consists of 16 residues. CDR3 sequence reads: CASSFRWGSGANVLTF. The CDR3 DNA reads as TGTGCCAGCAGTTTCCGATGGGGCAGCGGGGCCAACGTCCTGACTTTC.

The rearrangement links TRBV5-5 to TRBJ2-6; 8 nucleotides agree with TRBD1. Germline V CDR1 and CDR2: SGHKS, YYEKEE (reference sequence). With 2 bases clipped from V and 0 bases from J, the junction kept 7 bases outside the gene matches. The CDR3 length is 18 residues. The CDR3 protein is CASSFNGQGHSGANVLTF. DNA of the CDR3: TGTGCCAGCAGCTTTAATGGACAGGGTCACTCTGGGGCCAACGTCCTGACTTTC.

The genes are TRBV10-1 and TRBJ2-3; the D is unclear. This CDR3 contains 15 residues. V was shortened by 3 bases and J by 0 bases, with 10 bases between the two germline ends. Germline V gives CDR1 WNHNN, CDR2 SYGVQD (reference sequence). The CDR3 coding sequence is TGCGCCAGCAGTGACCGGCCATCTAGCACAGATACGCAGTATTTT. Protein: CASSDRPSSTDTQYF.

The chain combines TRBV24-1 with TRBJ1-1; D remains unclear. CDR3 length: 13 amino acids. V was cut by 2 bases and J by 1 base, with 4 bases left in between. In germline, CDR1 is KGHDR, CDR2 SFDVKD. CDR3 DNA sequence: TGTGCCACCAGTGATTGGACGAACACTGAAGCTTTCTTT. Residues: CATSDWTNTEAFF.

The chain uses TRBV4-2 and TRBJ2-5; D is perhaps TRBD1 (7 bases). Per the germline V gene, CDR1 is LGHNA and CDR2 is YNFKEQ. V was clipped by 5 bases and J by 5 bases, with 18 bases between them. The CDR3 covers 15 residues. CDR3 nucleotide sequence: TGTGCCAGCAGCGAGCGACAGGGTGGGGGGGAGACCCAGTACTTC. Its translation: CASSERQGGGETQYF.

This sequence joins TRBV7-9 and TRBJ1-2, with TRBD1 as a possible D gene (5 bases). CDR1 is SEHNR, CDR2 FQNEAQ, per germline (reference sequence). There are 15 residues in the CDR3. Between the trimmed V and J ends, which lost 5 bases and 4 bases, there was a span of 17 bases. CDR3 in amino acids: CASSPGHGGSYGYTF. CDR3 DNA sequence: TGTGCCAGCAGCCCTGGGCACGGGGGGAGCTATGGCTACACCTTC.